This TCR beta chain was observed in a study of cytomegalovirus exposure and HLA in healthy donors. Study-level points and caveats: Common viral pathogens (according to a later analysis) appeared linked to several of the most significant clusters.

Comment on this clone: Antigen unknown.

The ends were cut back, 0 bases at V and 13 bases at J, with 18 bases in the middle. Looked up from germline, CDR1 is MNHEY and CDR2 is SVGAGI. This CDR3 has 14 amino acids. PCR primers comprised 60 Vbeta and 13 Jbeta primers. Libraries were prepared by immunoSEQ multiplex PCR; TCRdb keeps only in-frame clonotypes and omits some of them. The data hold around 93,000 clones, with roughly 63% observed a single time. The sample was PBMCs. This clonotype originated in a boy aged 10-17 years in good health and CMV-seropositive. This chain joins TRBV6-5 and TRBJ1-2; tentatively, D is TRBD1 (6 bases). The CDR3 DNA is TGTGCCAGCAGTTACTCAAAAACGCACAGGGCCCTCACCTTC. Protein: CASSYSKTHRALTF.